These T cell receptor beta chains were read from a single sample in a study of blood T cell repertoires in COVID-19. The protocol was immunoSEQ multiplex PCR, while the TCRdb copy is restricted to in-frame clones and leaves out a portion. The sample lists about 300,000 clones; approximately 87% were seen once. The specimen was peripheral blood. The receptors come from a woman in her thirties or forties who had recovered from COVID-19. The CDR3 runs from the conserved cysteine through the conserved F or W. D genes are given only for firm matches. For some rows the clone size is stated as once, few or many, or as a class when expanded; others skip it.

V gene	D gene	J gene	clone size	CDR3 DNA	CDR3 protein
TRBV6-9	.	TRBJ1-5	.	TGTGCCAGCAGCGGCTGGGGGGGGTGGGTAAATCAGCCCCAGCATTTT	CASSGWGGWVNQPQHF
TRBV7-9	TRBD1	TRBJ2-7	.	TGTGCCAGCAGCTTGGGACAGGGTCTTTCCTACGAGCAGTACTTC	CASSLGQGLSYEQYF
TRBV18	TRBD1	TRBJ1-1	.	TGTGCCAGCTCACCCACTCCACAGGGGGGGAACACTGAAGCTTTCTTT	CASSPTPQGGNTEAFF
TRBV11-2	TRBD2	TRBJ2-3	.	TGTGCCAGCAGCCCTCCTAGCGGGGGGAATATAGTTTCAGATACGCAGTATTTT	CASSPPSGGNIVSDTQYF
TRBV10-3	TRBD2	TRBJ2-2	.	TGTGCCATCAGCAGGTACGCGGCGGGGGGAACGAACACCGGGGAGCTGTTTTTT	CAISRYAAGGTNTGELFF
TRBV6-2/TRBV6-3	.	TRBJ1-1	.	TGTGCCAGCAGTCTGTGGCGGGGAACGAACACTGAAGCTTTCTTT	CASSLWRGTNTEAFF
TRBV3-1/TRBV3-2	TRBD1	TRBJ1-4	.	TGTGCCAGCGCAGGGGGTGGTGAAAAACTGTTTTTT	CASAGGGEKLFF
TRBV2	TRBD2	TRBJ2-3	.	TGTGCCAGCAGTGTACCACGACTAGCGGGTAACACAGATACGCAGTATTTT	CASSVPRLAGNTDTQYF
TRBV6-5	.	TRBJ2-7	.	TGTGCCAGCAGTTACCAGGGAAGCTCCTACGAGCAGTACTTC	CASSYQGSSYEQYF
TRBV20-1	.	TRBJ1-1	.	TGCAGTGCTAGAGATACAGAAGCTTTCTTT	CSARDTEAFF
TRBV4-3	TRBD1	TRBJ2-2	.	TGCGCCAGCAGCCAAGAGGCAGGGGGCGGCGGCGGGGAGCTGTTTTTT	CASSQEAGGGGGELFF
TRBV4-3	.	TRBJ1-3	few	TGCGCCAGCAGCCTGGCCAACACCATATATTTT	CASSLANTIYF
TRBV5-1	TRBD1	TRBJ1-2	many	TGCGCCAGCAGCACCGGGACAGGGAACTATGGCTACACCTTC	CASSTGTGNYGYTF
TRBV30	TRBD2	TRBJ2-5	.	TGTGCCTGGAGTCCCGGACTAGCGGGGTTCCAAGAGACCCAGTACTTC	CAWSPGLAGFQETQYF